This section outlines one T cell receptor (beta chain) sequence together with its context. Its antigen is currently unknown. The data originate from a study of blood T cells in healthy people across ages. The study's findings and limits: TCR beta diversity per million T cells fell roughly linearly with age. Compared with aged donors, long-lived donors showed fewer expanded clones, suggesting selection.

The junction had 10 bases not matched to a gene; V was cut back by 7 bases and J by 7 bases. There are 15 residues in the CDR3. The second PCR ran about 6 to 12 cycles with a sample-barcoded 5' primer and J-beta primers. A template-switch adaptor that had 12 random nucleotides put a tag on each cDNA molecule. One entry per CDR3 protein results from TCRdb running MiXCR on the 5' RACE reads. The sample lists fewer than 800,000 distinct CDR3 sequences; roughly 21% were seen once. This chain uses TRBV12-3 or TRBV12-4 with TRBJ2-2; 9 bases map to TRBD1. Material: blood. This TCR came from a man between 65 and 79 years old in good health. The CDR3 reads CASTPGQGIVGELFF. The CDR3 coding sequence is TGTGCCAGCACCCCGGGACAGGGTATAGTCGGGGAGCTGTTTTTT.